The clone carrying this TCR beta chain was detected a few times. Other DNA sequences in this specimen translate into the identical CDR3. The CDR3 sequence is 15 residues long. Trimming cost V 3 bases and J 0 bases; bases outside gene matches: 2. Germline V CDR1 and CDR2: SGHDN, FVKESK. The data belong to a study of CD8+ T cells in alopecia areata. As for treatment: oral pan-JAK inhibitor, 5-10 mg twice daily. Investigators isolated RNA and reverse transcribed it into cDNA to act as the sequencing template. Sequencing used immunoSEQ multiplex PCR; TCRdb keeps in-frame clones, though not all of them. The repertoire consists of 190,000 or so clones, with roughly 60% occurring once and the leading ten covering 5.5%.

This clonotype originated in a human donor with alopecia areata. The chain uses TRBV14 and TRBJ2-7; 10 bases are a match to TRBD1. Specimen: CD4+ T cells sorted from blood, collected at week 24, from a patient treated with tofacitinib. The CDR3 DNA follows: TGTGCCAGCAGCCAGACAGGGGGCGGCTCCTACGAGCAGTACTTC. Translating it yields CASSQTGGGSYEQYF.